This TCR beta chain came from a study of blood T cells in healthy people across ages. CDR3 size: 13 residues. CDR1 and CDR2 from the germline V gene are SNHLY and FYNNEI. The extraction recovered at least 5 micrograms of total RNA per sample. A second roughly 6 to 12 cycle PCR used barcoded and J-beta primers. Tagging of each cDNA molecule was performed by a template-switch adaptor with 12 random nucleotides. TCRdb used MiXCR to reprocess the 5' RACE reads, holding one entry per CDR3 protein. The table has 790,000 or so distinct CDR3 sequences, approximately 60% seen once. As concerns this clonotype: The antigen remains unidentified.

Study observations and caveats: PBMCs that were unsorted prevented a conclusive naive versus antigen-experienced comparison. Investigators viewed diversity estimates from one million T cells as underestimates, the study reported.

The specimen was blood. The clonotype was recovered from a man between 40 and 49 years old in good health. This chain joins TRBV2 and TRBJ2-5; D not certain. The J call may not be correct, given that the DNA end is closer to TRBJ2-7. CDR3 nucleotide sequence: TGTGCCAGCGGACCCCTAGGTCCCTACGAGCAGTACTTC. This gives the protein CASGPLGPYEQYF.